Presented here are 4 T cell receptor beta chains from one specimen sequenced in a study of blood T cell repertoires in COVID-19. Some clones are missing from TCRdb's copy, which holds only in-frame ones; the method was immunoSEQ multiplex PCR. The sample consists of roughly 250,000 clones, 79% of them appearing once. Sequencing input: peripheral blood. The origin of the receptors is a woman aged 40 to 49 with active or convalescent COVID-19.

V and J are TRBV4-1 and TRBJ1-2; D ambiguous. CDR3 length equals 16 residues. V was shortened by 3 bases and J by 2 bases, with 16 bases between the two germline ends. In germline, CDR1 is MGHRA, CDR2 YSYEKL. The CDR3 region is CASSQEPLGSNYGYTF. CDR3 coding DNA: TGCGCCAGCAGCCAGGAACCTCTAGGTTCCAACTATGGCTACACCTTC.

The J gene is TRBJ2-1, the V gene TRBV29-1, with D maybe TRBD1 (5 bases). Trimming removed 6 bases at V and 0 bases at J, with 9 bases between. This CDR3 has 13 residues. Germline CDR1 reads SQVTM; CDR2 reads ANQGSEA. The CDR3 DNA sequence: TGCAGCGTCGACAGCTCCTCCTACAATGAGCAGTTCTTC. Its protein product is CSVDSSSYNEQFF.

The chain carries TRBV11-2 and TRBJ1-2; 8 bases are a match to TRBD1. The CDR3 runs to 16 residues. The V segment lost 1 base and the J segment 3 bases; nucleotides outside the gene matches: 7. The germline V gene encodes CDR1 SGHAT and CDR2 FQNNGV. Here the CDR3 DNA reads TGTGCCAGCAGCTTAGGCCTACAGGGGGGGTACTATGGCTACACCTTC. Translated, it gives CASSLGLQGGYYGYTF.

The CDR3 nucleotides are TGTGCCAGCAGCGTAGAGGACAGTGGTAATTCACCCCTCCACTTT. It translates to CASSVEDSGNSPLHF. The chain carries TRBV9 and TRBJ1-6; weak D call: TRBD1 (6 bases). Germline CDR1 is SGDLS and CDR2 is YYNGEE. The CDR3 contains 15 residues. V was trimmed by 0 bases and J by 6 bases, leaving 10 bases between them. The full variable domain, in which reference TRBV9 and TRBJ1-6 provide the parts outside the CDR3, is DSGVTQTPKHLITATGQRVTLRCSPRSGDLSVYWYQQSLDQGLQFLIQYYNGEERAKGNILERFSAQQFPDLHSELNLSSLELGDSALYFCASSVEDSGNSPLHFGNGTRLTVT.